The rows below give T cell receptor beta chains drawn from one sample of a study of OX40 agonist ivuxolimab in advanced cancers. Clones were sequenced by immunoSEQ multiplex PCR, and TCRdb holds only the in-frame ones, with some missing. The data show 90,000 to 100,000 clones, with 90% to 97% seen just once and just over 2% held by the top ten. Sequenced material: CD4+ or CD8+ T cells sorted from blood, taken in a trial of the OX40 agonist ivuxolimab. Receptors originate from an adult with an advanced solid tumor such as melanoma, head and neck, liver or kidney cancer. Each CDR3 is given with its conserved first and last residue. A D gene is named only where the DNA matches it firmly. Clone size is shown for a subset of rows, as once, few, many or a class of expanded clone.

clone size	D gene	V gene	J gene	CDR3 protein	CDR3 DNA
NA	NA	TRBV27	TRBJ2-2	CASSLGIGTGELFF	TGTGCCAGCAGTTTGGGCATTGGGACCGGGGAGCTGTTTTTT
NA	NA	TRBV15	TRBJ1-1	CATSRDRDGNTEAFF	TGTGCCACCAGCAGAGATAGGGACGGGAACACTGAAGCTTTCTTT
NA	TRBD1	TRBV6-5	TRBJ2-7	CASSRGTDPSYEQYF	TGTGCCAGCAGCCGTGGGACAGACCCTTCCTACGAGCAGTACTTC
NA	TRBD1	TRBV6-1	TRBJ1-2	CASRTGTGIYGYTF	TGTGCCAGCAGGACCGGGACAGGGATATATGGCTACACCTTC
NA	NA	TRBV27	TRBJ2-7	CASSLGGNAEQYF	TGTGCCAGCAGTTTAGGAGGGAACGCCGAGCAGTACTTC
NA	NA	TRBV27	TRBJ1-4	CASSPQGNNEKLFF	TGTGCCAGCAGTCCCCAGGGGAATAATGAAAAACTGTTTTTT
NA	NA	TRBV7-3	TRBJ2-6	CASSLSGAGANVLTF	TGTGCCAGCAGCCTATCCGGGGCTGGGGCCAACGTCCTGACTTTC
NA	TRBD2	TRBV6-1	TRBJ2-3	CASSELAGAHTDTQYF	TGTGCCAGCAGTGAACTAGCGGGGGCCCACACAGATACGCAGTATTTT
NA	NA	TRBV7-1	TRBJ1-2	CASSWGNGVGYTF	TGTGCCAGCAGCTGGGGGAATGGGGTTGGCTACACCTTC
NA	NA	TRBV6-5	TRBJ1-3	CASSPQAGPGNTIYF	TGTGCCAGCAGTCCCCAGGCGGGACCTGGAAACACCATATATTTT
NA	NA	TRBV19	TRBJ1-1	CASSMGVGSTEAFF	TGTGCCAGTAGTATGGGGGTGGGCTCCACTGAAGCTTTCTTT
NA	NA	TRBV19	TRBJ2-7	CASSISSYEQYF	TGTGCCAGTAGTATTTCTTCCTACGAGCAGTACTTC
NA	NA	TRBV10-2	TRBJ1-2	CASSDGQFNGYTF	TGCGCCAGCAGTGATGGACAGTTTAATGGCTACACCTTC
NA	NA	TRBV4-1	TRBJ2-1	CASSQNPHGNEQFF	TGCGCCAGCAGCCAAAATCCACATGGTAATGAGCAGTTCTTC
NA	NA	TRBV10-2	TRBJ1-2	CASSEVGGPAGMMASTF	TGCGCCAGCTCTGAAGTCGGGGGGCCCGCGGGAATGATGGCTAGCACCTTC
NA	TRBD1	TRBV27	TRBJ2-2	CASSSGTGRTGELFF	TGTGCCAGCAGTTCCGGGACAGGGAGAACCGGGGAGCTGTTTTTT
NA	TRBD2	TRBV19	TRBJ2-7	CASSSHSRGAYEQYF	TGTGCCAGTAGTAGCCATAGCCGGGGGGCCTACGAGCAGTACTTC
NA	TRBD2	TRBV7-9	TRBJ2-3	CALGGASGPDTQYF	TGTGCCCTTGGTGGGGCTAGCGGGCCAGATACGCAGTATTTT
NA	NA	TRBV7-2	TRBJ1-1	CASGGASTEAFF	TGTGCCAGCGGGGGGGCAAGCACTGAAGCTTTCTTT
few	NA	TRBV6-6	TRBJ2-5	CASSYRGRQETQYF	TGTGCCAGCAGTTATAGGGGCCGCCAAGAGACCCAGTACTTC
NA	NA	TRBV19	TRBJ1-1	CASSTTEAFF	TGTGCCAGTAGTACCACTGAAGCTTTCTTT
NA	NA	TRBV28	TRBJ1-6	CASSLIRETYNSPLHF	TGTGCCAGCAGTTTAATCAGGGAAACCTATAATTCACCCCTCCACTTT
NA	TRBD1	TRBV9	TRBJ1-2	CASSVAGQGNGYTF	TGTGCCAGCAGCGTAGCGGGACAGGGAAATGGCTACACCTTC
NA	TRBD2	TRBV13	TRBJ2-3	CASSGSGLAGKDTQYF	TGTGCCAGCAGCGGGTCGGGACTAGCGGGAAAAGATACGCAGTATTTT
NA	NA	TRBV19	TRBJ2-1	CASSTTGDSYNEQFF	TGTGCCAGTAGTACGACGGGGGACTCCTACAATGAGCAGTTCTTC
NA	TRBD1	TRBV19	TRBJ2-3	CASSTHGDRAHTDTQYF	TGTGCCAGTAGTACTCACGGGGACAGGGCACACACAGATACGCAGTATTTT
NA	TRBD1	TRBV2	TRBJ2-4	CASRGPTGTIAKNIQYF	TGTGCCAGCAGGGGGCCGACAGGGACCATAGCCAAAAACATTCAGTACTTC
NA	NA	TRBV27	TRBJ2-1	CASSFYNEQFF	TGTGCCAGCAGTTTCTACAATGAGCAGTTCTTC
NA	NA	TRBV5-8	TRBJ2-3	CASSSPYTDTQYF	TGTGCCAGCAGCTCCCCTTACACAGATACGCAGTATTTT